This entry features one T cell receptor beta chain sequence. What it binds is not known. These data belong to a study of T cell responses to AZD1222 COVID-19 vaccine. General study points: Samples come after the peak T cell response, not at day 14. Baseline seropositives among AZD1222 recipients totaled only six or seven.

Generated by immunoSEQ multiplex PCR, the TCRdb table keeps only in-frame clones and is missing some. Of over 130,000 clones listed, 92% were seen once; the top ten hold approximately 3.3%. CDR1 is LGHDT and CDR2 is YNNKEL in the germline V gene (reference sequence). The ends were cut back, 8 bases at V and 0 bases at J, with 10 bases in the middle. The CDR3 is made up of 13 amino acids. The TCR comes from an adult who received the AZD1222 COVID-19 vaccine. The input for sequencing was peripheral blood, taken 28 days after the second AZD1222 dose. The V and J genes are TRBV3-1 (or the pseudogene TRBV3-2) and TRBJ1-1, with D hard to call. The CDR3 bases are TGTGCCAGCCGGCAATATATGAACACTGAAGCTTTCTTT. Translating gives CASRQYMNTEAFF.